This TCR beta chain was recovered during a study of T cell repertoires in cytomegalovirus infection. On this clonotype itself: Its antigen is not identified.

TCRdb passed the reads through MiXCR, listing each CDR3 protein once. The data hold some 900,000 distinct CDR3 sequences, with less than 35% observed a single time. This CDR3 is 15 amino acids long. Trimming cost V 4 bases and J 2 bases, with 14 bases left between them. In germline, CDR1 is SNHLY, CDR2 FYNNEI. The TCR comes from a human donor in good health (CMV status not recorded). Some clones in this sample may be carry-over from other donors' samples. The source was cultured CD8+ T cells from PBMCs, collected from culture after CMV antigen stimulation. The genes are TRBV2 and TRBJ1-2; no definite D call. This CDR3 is CASSGIGDFNYGYTF. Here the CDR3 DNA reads TGTGCCAGCAGTGGAATCGGTGATTTCAACTATGGCTACACCTTC.